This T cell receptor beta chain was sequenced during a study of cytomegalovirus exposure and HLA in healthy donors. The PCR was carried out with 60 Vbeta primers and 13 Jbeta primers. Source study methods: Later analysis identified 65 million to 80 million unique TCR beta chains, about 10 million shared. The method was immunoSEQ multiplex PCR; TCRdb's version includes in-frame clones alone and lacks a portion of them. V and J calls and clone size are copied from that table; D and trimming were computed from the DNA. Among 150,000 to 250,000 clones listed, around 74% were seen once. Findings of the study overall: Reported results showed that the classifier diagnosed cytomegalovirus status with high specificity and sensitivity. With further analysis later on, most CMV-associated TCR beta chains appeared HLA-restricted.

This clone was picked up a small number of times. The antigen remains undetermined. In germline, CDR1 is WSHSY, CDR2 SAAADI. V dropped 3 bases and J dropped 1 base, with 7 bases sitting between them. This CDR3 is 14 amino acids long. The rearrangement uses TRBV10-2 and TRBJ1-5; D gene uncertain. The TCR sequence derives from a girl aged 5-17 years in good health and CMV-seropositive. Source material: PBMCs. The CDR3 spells CASSESGSNQPQHF. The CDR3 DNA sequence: TGCGCCAGCAGTGAATCCGGGAGCAATCAGCCCCAGCATTTT.